This T cell receptor (beta chain) was sequenced for a study of shared clonotypes between healthy human individuals. Overall study context: Those who served as donors were a couple of women and three men between the ages of 18 and 49. Findings and limits, study-wide: Some naive CD4 clonotypes, roughly 5%, turned up in common across a few donors.

CDR3 length: 11 amino acids. In germline, CDR1 is SNHLY, CDR2 FYNNEI. J gave up 5 bases and V 6 bases, and 0 bases lay outside the gene matches. Profiling relied on immunoSEQ multiplex PCR, and the TCRdb table lists in-frame clones only, not all of them. The sample yields over 2 million clones, less than 95% seen once. Remarks on this clone: The antigen remains undetermined. In the same sample, other DNA sequences code for this CDR3.

The sample comprised naive CD4+ T cells from PBMCs. Subset in this sample: CD45RA+ positively selected. This TCR derives from a young man in good health. Some clones in this sample may be carry-over from other donors' samples. The rearrangement links TRBV2 to TRBJ2-5; TRBD1 matches 7 bases. CDR3 loop: CASRQGETQYF. DNA of the CDR3: TGTGCCAGCAGACAGGGGGAGACCCAGTACTTC.